The sequence of this T cell receptor (beta chain) was determined in a study of cytomegalovirus exposure and HLA in healthy donors (dated by TCRdb to about 2017). As for the study more broadly: The approximately 710 repertoires of the first cohort and the approximately 110 validation repertoires were produced on the same platform, according to a later analysis. The study aimed to test whether signatures of past pathogen exposure could be identified by cataloging public T cell receptors. A separate validation cohort of 90 to 150 different subjects was used in addition to the approximately 700-subject first cohort. To predict cytomegalovirus infection status, the study brought together high-throughput TCR immunosequencing, statistical association of individual TCRs with disease status, and machine learning. What the study reported, not specific to this receptor: Across donors, most TCR sequences were observed very rarely, whereas some public TCRs were present in many individuals. Of the cluster scores, 85% to 95% were above 0 in a later analysis, which found that TCRs clustered in the first cohort also tended to co-occur in the 110 or so validation repertoires. The study gave a list of under 200 TCR beta chains associated with cytomegalovirus. In both the original and validation cohorts, the classifier was reported to diagnose cytomegalovirus status with high specificity and sensitivity. A few of the identified cytomegalovirus-associated TCR beta chains were confirmed in vitro to be specific for cytomegalovirus antigens. The authors suggested that the approach could potentially be extended to other disease states and immunological phenotypes. A later analysis had no HLA typing for the validation cohort, so co-occurrence there was scored across all 130 or so repertoires.

This clone was detected only a few times. Its antigen target is currently unknown. Base qualities were left out, and no much larger clone turns up one base away. V and J lose 1 base and 8 bases, and a span of 9 bases separates them. CDR1 PRHDT and CDR2 FYEKMQ were looked up in the germline V gene (reference sequence). The CDR3 runs 14 residues from the cysteine to the phenylalanine. Just CDR3 DNA is preserved here, 42 bases in frame from base 1. The library relied on the immunoSEQ multiplex PCR assay. In the original analysis: To diagnose cytomegalovirus status from the catalog of TCR beta chain sequences, a statistical classification framework was built. In its TCRdb copy, this immuneACCESS table keeps in-frame sequences only and misses some clones. Where compared with another copy, unresolved V genes explain less than half of these, and the others have no known cause. The D gene and trimming were derived from the DNA, and the V and J assignments and clone size from that table. The sample table shows 150,000 to 200,000 clones, and approximately 87% are seen once. About 1.5% of the sample rests with the top ten.

Donors formed part of the validation cohort, which comprised about 120 subjects and was distinct from the first cohort of 550 to 850 subjects. The chain couples TRBV13 to TRBJ1-6; the D gene is unclear. The clonotype comes from a woman younger than 45 in good health and CMV-seronegative. The sample taken for sequencing was PBMCs. Here is the DNA: TGTGCCAGCAGCTTAGCGAGGAGAGATTCACCCCTCCACTTT. This sequence encodes CASSLARRDSPLHF. The reference TRBV13 and TRBJ1-6 proteins fill in what lies around the CDR3, so the full variable domain reads AAGVIQSPRHLIKEKRETATLKCYPIPRHDTVYWYQQGPGQDPQFLISFYEKMQSDKGSIPDRFSAQQFSDYHSELNMSSLELGDSALYFCASSLARRDSPLHFGNGTRLTVT.